The rows below give T cell receptor beta chains drawn from one sample of a study of blood T cell repertoires in COVID-19. TCRdb's table, derived via immunoSEQ multiplex PCR, lists solely in-frame clones and lacks some. The sample holds approximately 180,000 clones, roughly 88% seen once. The source material was peripheral blood. Receptors were obtained from a man aged 60 to 75 with acute or convalescent COVID-19. Both conserved end residues are trimmed from each CDR3. Each record gives: J gene, V gene, CDR3 protein.

j_gene: TRBJ1-3; v_gene: TRBV7-3; CDR3aa: ASSLQGGLAGNTIY
j_gene: TRBJ2-3; v_gene: TRBV23-1; CDR3aa: ASSHPLTSGSEEDTQY
j_gene: TRBJ1-5; v_gene: TRBV28; CDR3aa: ASSLIAGLNQPQH
j_gene: TRBJ2-7; v_gene: TRBV4-2; CDR3aa: ASSLSGRGNEQY
j_gene: TRBJ1-1; v_gene: TRBV5-5; CDR3aa: ASSLYSNTEAF
j_gene: TRBJ2-2; v_gene: TRBV27; CDR3aa: ASSFSTGGTGELF
j_gene: TRBJ2-1; v_gene: TRBV6-1; CDR3aa: ASSASGTSGIGEQF
j_gene: TRBJ1-4; v_gene: TRBV19; CDR3aa: ASSPRTVANEKLF
j_gene: TRBJ2-1; v_gene: TRBV7-2; CDR3aa: ASSFTHNEQF
j_gene: TRBJ1-5; v_gene: TRBV5-1; CDR3aa: ASSLEGYSNQPQH
j_gene: TRBJ2-1; v_gene: TRBV25-1; CDR3aa: ASSSGQYYNEQF
j_gene: TRBJ1-1; v_gene: TRBV7-9; CDR3aa: ASSSIGQTRAF
j_gene: TRBJ2-1; v_gene: TRBV7-9; CDR3aa: ASSLAGTYNEQF
j_gene: TRBJ2-2; v_gene: TRBV10-3; CDR3aa: AISESDGTTGELF
j_gene: TRBJ1-1; v_gene: TRBV28; CDR3aa: ASSPGQPNTEAF
j_gene: TRBJ2-2; v_gene: TRBV19; CDR3aa: ASSMGSGDTGELF
j_gene: TRBJ2-1; v_gene: TRBV7-2; CDR3aa: ASSLALPRGLAGRSYNEQF
j_gene: TRBJ1-5; v_gene: TRBV19; CDR3aa: ASSRTAERGNQPQH
j_gene: TRBJ2-5; v_gene: TRBV7-6; CDR3aa: ASSITRLETQY
j_gene: TRBJ2-7; v_gene: TRBV7-9; CDR3aa: ASSSGVQAAEQY
j_gene: TRBJ2-1; v_gene: TRBV9; CDR3aa: ASSVYDREDEQF
j_gene: TRBJ2-3; v_gene: TRBV19; CDR3aa: ASSIGGLADTQY
j_gene: TRBJ1-5; v_gene: TRBV30; CDR3aa: AWSLAGAGQPQH
j_gene: TRBJ1-5; v_gene: TRBV5-6; CDR3aa: ASSFGQGGQPQH
j_gene: TRBJ2-7; v_gene: TRBV3-1/TRBV3-2; CDR3aa: ASSPLCGRYEQY
j_gene: TRBJ2-5; v_gene: TRBV3-1/TRBV3-2; CDR3aa: ASSLFSGSGRETQY
j_gene: TRBJ2-1; v_gene: TRBV4-1; CDR3aa: ASSQFESDYNEQF
j_gene: TRBJ1-6; v_gene: TRBV6-5; CDR3aa: AIWGQGGPLH
j_gene: TRBJ1-5; v_gene: TRBV7-9; CDR3aa: ASSAGVSNQPQH
j_gene: TRBJ1-2; v_gene: TRBV28; CDR3aa: ASSSQGAYGYT
j_gene: TRBJ2-1; v_gene: TRBV27; CDR3aa: ASSLDYSSYNEQF
j_gene: TRBJ2-3; v_gene: TRBV2; CDR3aa: ASSVTGDGTDTQY
j_gene: TRBJ2-7; v_gene: TRBV2; CDR3aa: ASRVGGSIHEQY
j_gene: TRBJ1-5; v_gene: TRBV27; CDR3aa: ASSQSGTGGNQPQH
j_gene: TRBJ1-3; v_gene: TRBV2; CDR3aa: ASSEEGVSGNTIY
j_gene: TRBJ2-2; v_gene: TRBV7-3; CDR3aa: ASSLGFALGPNTGELF
j_gene: TRBJ2-3; v_gene: TRBV24-1; CDR3aa: ATSGAGSTDTQY
j_gene: TRBJ2-5; v_gene: TRBV7-6; CDR3aa: ASSLAGRGLPETQY
j_gene: TRBJ2-1; v_gene: TRBV5-6; CDR3aa: ASSLGRTRDYNEQF
j_gene: TRBJ2-3; v_gene: TRBV5-4; CDR3aa: ASSLGVATGVGDTQY
j_gene: TRBJ1-1; v_gene: TRBV18; CDR3aa: ASSPQRDMNTEAF
j_gene: TRBJ2-1; v_gene: TRBV27; CDR3aa: ASSDFSGMGEQF
j_gene: TRBJ1-2; v_gene: TRBV5-1; CDR3aa: ASSLSSGTLNYGYT
j_gene: TRBJ1-6; v_gene: TRBV5-1; CDR3aa: ASSLWSGTQDSPLH
j_gene: TRBJ2-5; v_gene: TRBV3-1/TRBV3-2; CDR3aa: ASSQRGGETQY
j_gene: TRBJ1-4; v_gene: TRBV9; CDR3aa: ASSPPGGVPF
j_gene: TRBJ1-1; v_gene: TRBV18; CDR3aa: ASSTDRSNTEAF
j_gene: TRBJ1-2; v_gene: TRBV4-3; CDR3aa: ASSSLDRGPYGYT
j_gene: TRBJ1-1; v_gene: TRBV28; CDR3aa: ASRSGEAF
j_gene: TRBJ1-1; v_gene: TRBV20-1; CDR3aa: SAILSRQAF
j_gene: TRBJ1-1; v_gene: TRBV18; CDR3aa: ASSPDRRVTNTEAF
j_gene: TRBJ1-1; v_gene: TRBV28; CDR3aa: ASNPGQPNTEAF
j_gene: TRBJ2-7; v_gene: TRBV7-9; CDR3aa: ASSLGRGEQY
j_gene: TRBJ1-1; v_gene: TRBV6-5; CDR3aa: ASRRDREAF
j_gene: TRBJ1-1; v_gene: TRBV18; CDR3aa: ASSPITGTGAAF
j_gene: TRBJ1-1; v_gene: TRBV5-1; CDR3aa: ASSLAGGSEAF
j_gene: TRBJ1-4; v_gene: TRBV28; CDR3aa: ASSFPGQGEGEKLF